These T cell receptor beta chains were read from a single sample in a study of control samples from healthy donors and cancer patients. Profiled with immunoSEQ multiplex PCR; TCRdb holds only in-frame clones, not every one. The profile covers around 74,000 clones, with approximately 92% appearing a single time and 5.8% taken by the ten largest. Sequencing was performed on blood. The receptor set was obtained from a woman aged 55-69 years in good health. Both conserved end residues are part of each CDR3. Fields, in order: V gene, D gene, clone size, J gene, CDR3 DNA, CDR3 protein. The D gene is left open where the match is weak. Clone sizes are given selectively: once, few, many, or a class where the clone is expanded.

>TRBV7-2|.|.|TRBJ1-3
TGTGCCAGCAGCTATGGGACCGGTGGAAACACCATATATTTT
CASSYGTGGNTIYF
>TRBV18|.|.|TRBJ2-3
TGTGCCAGCTCACCACCGGGCACACCAGATACGCAGTATTTT
CASSPPGTPDTQYF
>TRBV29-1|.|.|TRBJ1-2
TGCAGCGTTGAAAATCCAGGGCGACGGGAAGGCTACACCTTC
CSVENPGRREGYTF
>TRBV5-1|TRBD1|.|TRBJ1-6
TGCGCCAGCAGCCACCGGGACAGGGGAAATTCACCCCTCCACTTT
CASSHRDRGNSPLHF
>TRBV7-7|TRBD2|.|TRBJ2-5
TGTGCTAGCAGCCCCAAACTAGCGCCCGCCATGGAGACCCAGTACTTC
CASSPKLAPAMETQYF
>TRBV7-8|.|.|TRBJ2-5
TGTGCCAGCTCCCGAGGTGGGAGCGAGACCCAGTACTTC
CASSRGGSETQYF
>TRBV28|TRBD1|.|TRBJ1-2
TGTGCCAGCAGACCACAGGGGGGCTATGGCTACACCTTC
CASRPQGGYGYTF
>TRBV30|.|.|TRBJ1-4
TGTGCCTGGAGTGCCGGATTTAATGAAAAACTGTTTTTT
CAWSAGFNEKLFF
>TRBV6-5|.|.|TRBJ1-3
TGTGCCAGCAGGTGGGACCGACTCTCTGGAAACACCATATATTTT
CASRWDRLSGNTIYF
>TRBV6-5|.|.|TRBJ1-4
TGTGCCAGCAGTTACTCCGGGACATCGGATGAAAAACTGTTTTTT
CASSYSGTSDEKLFF
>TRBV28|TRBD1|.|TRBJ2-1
TGTGCCAGCAGTCACTCAGGGGGTTTGTTTGGTGAGCAGTTCTTC
CASSHSGGLFGEQFF
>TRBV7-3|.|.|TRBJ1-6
TGTGCCAGCAGTTCGGGCAGGGAGGGATCACCCCTCCACTTT
CASSSGREGSPLHF
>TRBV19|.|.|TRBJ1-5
TGTGCCAGTAGTATATTTGTTCTCGTCGGCGATCAGCCCCAGCATTTT
CASSIFVLVGDQPQHF
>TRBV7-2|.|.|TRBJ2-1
TGTGCCAGCAGCTTGGGAAACCGGTATAGAAGCTCCTACAATGAGCAGTTCTTC
CASSLGNRYRSSYNEQFF
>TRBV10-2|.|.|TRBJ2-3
TGCGCCAGCAGTGAGTCGTTGGTATCTACAGATACGCAGTATTTT
CASSESLVSTDTQYF
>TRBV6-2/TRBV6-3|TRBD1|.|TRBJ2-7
TGTGCCAGCAGTTCACATTACGACAGGGGGCACCACGAGCAGTACTTC
CASSSHYDRGHHEQYF
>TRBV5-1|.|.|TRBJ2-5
TGCGCCAGCAGCTTAGGGACGGTTAAAGAGACCCAGTACTTC
CASSLGTVKETQYF
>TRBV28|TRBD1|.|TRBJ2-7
TGTGCCAGCAGTAAATCCGGGACAGGGGTCGAGCAGTACTTC
CASSKSGTGVEQYF
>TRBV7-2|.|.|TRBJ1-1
TGTGCCAGCAGCTCCCGGGGCGGGGGGAACACTGAAGCTTTCTTT
CASSSRGGGNTEAFF
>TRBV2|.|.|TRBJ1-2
TGTGCCAGCAGTGAAGTAGCGGGATATGGCTACACCTTC
CASSEVAGYGYTF
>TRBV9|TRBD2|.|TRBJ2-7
TGTGCCAGCACCCCGGGACTAGCGGTCTACGAGCAGTACTTC
CASTPGLAVYEQYF
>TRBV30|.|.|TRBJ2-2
TGTGCCTGGTTTGGTAGTGGCACCGGGGAGCTGTTTTTT
CAWFGSGTGELFF
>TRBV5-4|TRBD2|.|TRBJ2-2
TGTGCCAGCAGCCCTTCCCGGACTAGCGGGGGCACCGGGGAGCTGTTTTTT
CASSPSRTSGGTGELFF
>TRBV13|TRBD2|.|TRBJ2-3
TGTGCCAGCAGCTTAGGAGCGGGAGTGGCAGATACGCAGTATTTT
CASSLGAGVADTQYF
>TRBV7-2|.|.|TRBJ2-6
TGTGCCAGCTCTCCTTTAGTCTCTGGGGCCAACGTCCTGACTTTC
CASSPLVSGANVLTF
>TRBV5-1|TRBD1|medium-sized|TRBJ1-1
TGCGCCAGCAGCCGCGGGACAGGGGTTCAGAACACTGAAGCTTTCTTT
CASSRGTGVQNTEAFF
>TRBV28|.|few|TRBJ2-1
TGTGCCAGCAGTAATTTTGGGGGAAGGGTTTCTGGAAATGAGCAGTTCTTC
CASSNFGGRVSGNEQFF
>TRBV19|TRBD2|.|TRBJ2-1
TGTGCCAGTAGATATTTAGCGGGAGTAATGAACAATGAGCAGTTCTTC
CASRYLAGVMNNEQFF
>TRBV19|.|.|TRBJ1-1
TGTGCCAGTAGTCGTGGGGACTATGGCACTGAAGCTTTCTTT
CASSRGDYGTEAFF
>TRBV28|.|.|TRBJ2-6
TGTGCCAGCTTTGGGGCCAACGTCCTGACTTTC
CASFGANVLTF
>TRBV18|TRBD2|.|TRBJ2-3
TGTGCCAGCTCACCGCCGCGGGGCGGGAGAAGGGCAGATACGCAGTATTTT
CASSPPRGGRRADTQYF
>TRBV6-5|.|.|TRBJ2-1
TGTGCCAGCAGCTACTCGGGCTACAGCTCCTACAATGAGCAGTTCTTC
CASSYSGYSSYNEQFF
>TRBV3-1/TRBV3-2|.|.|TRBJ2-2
TGTGCCAGCAGCCAAACCGGGGTCACCGGGGAGCTGTTTTTT
CASSQTGVTGELFF
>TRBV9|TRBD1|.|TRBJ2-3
TGTGCCAGCAGCCCAAGTATAGGGGGCTTGGTCGATACGCAGTATTTT
CASSPSIGGLVDTQYF
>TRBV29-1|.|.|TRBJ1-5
TGCAGCGTTGTCACAGGGAATCAGCCCCAGCATTTT
CSVVTGNQPQHF
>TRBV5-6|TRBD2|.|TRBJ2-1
TGTGCCAGCAGCGGCTTGACTAGCGGCTCCTACAATGAGCAGTTCTTC
CASSGLTSGSYNEQFF
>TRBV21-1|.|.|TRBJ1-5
TGTGCCAGCAGCAAAGGCATAACGGGACAGGGTCCTTTCGCGCCCCAGCATTTT
CASSKGITGQGPFAPQHF
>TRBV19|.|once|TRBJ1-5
TGTGCCAGTAGCCCTTCAAAGAGAGGTTGGGGGGGGTTTGGCAATCAGCCCCAGCATTTT
CASSPSKRGWGGFGNQPQHF
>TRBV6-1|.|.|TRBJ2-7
TGTGCCAGCAGTGACAGAATTTCTTCCTACGAGCAGTACTTC
CASSDRISSYEQYF
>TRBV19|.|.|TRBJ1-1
TGTGCCAGTACCGGGACGGTGAACACTGAAGCTTTCTTT
CASTGTVNTEAFF
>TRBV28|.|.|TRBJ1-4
TGTGCCAGCAGTTTACCCTACGGACGGAATAATGAAAAACTGTTTTTT
CASSLPYGRNNEKLFF
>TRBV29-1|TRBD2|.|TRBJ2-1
TGCAGCGTGCAAGATGCGGGAGCCTCCCGTGAGCAGTTCTTC
CSVQDAGASREQFF
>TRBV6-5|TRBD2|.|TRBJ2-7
TGTGCCAGCAGACCCGGGACTAGCGGGAGTTACGAGCAGTACTTC
CASRPGTSGSYEQYF
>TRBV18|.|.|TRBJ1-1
TGTGCCAGCTCACCCGGGGGCGGGACAACGAACACTGAAGCTTTCTTT
CASSPGGGTTNTEAFF
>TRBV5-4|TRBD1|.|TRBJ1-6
TGTGCCAGCAGCCCAAGGACAGGGGGTTCACCCCTCCACTTT
CASSPRTGGSPLHF
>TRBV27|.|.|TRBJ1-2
TGTGCCAGCACCCCGTCCCGACAGGCGTCTATGGTCGTCTACACCTTC
CASTPSRQASMVVYTF
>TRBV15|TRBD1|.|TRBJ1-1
TGTGCCACCAGCAGAGATCGGGGTAACAGGGGGCGGGGGAACACTGAAGCTTTCTTT
CATSRDRGNRGRGNTEAFF
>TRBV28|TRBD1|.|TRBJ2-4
TGTGCCAGCAGTTTGCCTGGACAGGGTAACATTCAGTACTTC
CASSLPGQGNIQYF
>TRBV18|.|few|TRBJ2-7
TGTGCCAGCTCACCCCCAAGCTCCTACGAGCAGTACTTC
CASSPPSSYEQYF
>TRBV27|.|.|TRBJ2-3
TGTGCCAGCAGGCGCCACAGCACAGATACGCAGTATTTT
CASRRHSTDTQYF
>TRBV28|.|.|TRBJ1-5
TGTGCCAGCAGTTTATTAGGAGGGTCTCGACAGCCCCAGCATTTT
CASSLLGGSRQPQHF
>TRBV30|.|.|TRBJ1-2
TGTGCCTGGAGTCTAATTGGGGGCTACACCTTC
CAWSLIGGYTF
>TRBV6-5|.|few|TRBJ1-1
TGTGCCAGCAGTTACTCGAGGGTTTACAATGAAGCTTTCTTT
CASSYSRVYNEAFF
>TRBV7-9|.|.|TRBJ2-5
TGTGCCAGCAGCTTTGCCAGGTCGACGGAGACCCAGTACTTC
CASSFARSTETQYF
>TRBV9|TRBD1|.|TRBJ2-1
TGTGCCAGCAGCAAAGGACAGGGGGGTTACAATGAGCAGTTCTTC
CASSKGQGGYNEQFF
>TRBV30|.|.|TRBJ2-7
TGTGCCTGGAGTAGGACACTATACGAGCAGTACTTC
CAWSRTLYEQYF
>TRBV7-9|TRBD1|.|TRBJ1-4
TGTGCCAGCAGCTGGACAGGGAATGAAAAACTGTTTTTT
CASSWTGNEKLFF
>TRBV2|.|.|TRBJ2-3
TGTGCCAGCAGTGGGACGGGAGATACGCAGTATTTT
CASSGTGDTQYF
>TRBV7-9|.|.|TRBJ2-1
TGTGCCAGCGGCCTCCGGGACAATGAGCAGTTCTTC
CASGLRDNEQFF
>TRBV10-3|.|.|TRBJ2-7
TGTGCCATCAGTGGGAGACAGGTCTACGAGCAGTACTTC
CAISGRQVYEQYF